This record concerns one TCR beta chain sequence. The clone's antigen remains unknown. Qualities for individual bases were not recorded, and no much larger clone is one base off. TCRbeta CDR3 regions were amplified from genomic DNA by means of the immunoSEQ Assay, a bias-controlled multiplex PCR. As for the original processing: Nucleated cell counts per sample were estimated from amplification of reference gene primers within the assay. To quantify the absolute abundance of each unique TCRbeta CDR3 rearrangement, sequence reads were collapsed and filtered. Productive Simpson clonality was computed per sample as the square root of Simpson's diversity index over productive rearrangements. In its TCRdb copy, this immuneACCESS table keeps in-frame sequences only and misses some clones. Where compared with another copy, unresolved V genes explain less than half of these, and the others have no known cause. That table furnishes V, J and clone size, whereas the DNA furnished D and trimming. The sample records a few hundred thousand clones, about 89% of which are singletons. 2.3% of the sample is held by the ten biggest clonotypes.

The sample belongs to a study of blood T cell repertoires in COVID-19 (dated by TCRdb to 2020 to 2021). Notes on the research overall: Collaborator samples came from the United States, Italy and Spain and covered acute and convalescent phases of COVID-19. Subjects who had been exposed to COVID-19, were actively infected with it, or had recovered from it provided the deeply sampled blood TCRbeta repertoires that made up the dataset. The prospective study material was composed of cDNA or gDNA derived from T cells, B-cell-depleted T cells, or PBMCs. The samples were drawn from the first 160 participants of the ongoing ImmuneRACE study and from 1,254 subjects provided by 6 global collaborators. A de-identified subject ID, COVID-19 status, age in years and sex were almost always included in the sample metadata. HLA class I and class II types, where available, came from metadata supplied by the sample provider rather than from assay-based typing. The repertoires were released in a freely available public database meant as a resource for research on the immune response to SARS-CoV-2. The investigation overall reported the following: Clinical and demographic metadata were provided uncurated, with the amount varying by source and participant.

Including the terminal cysteine and phenylalanine, the CDR3 comprises 15 residues. Here the CDR3 DNA is all that survives: 45 bases in frame from base 1. Germline trimming: 4 bases from V, 1 base from J; junction bases outside gene matches: 6. The germline V gene encodes CDR1 SGDLS and CDR2 YYNGEE. The collaborating institutions used their own protocols to collect whole blood in K2EDTA tubes. Collaborator samples were shipped for TCRbeta analysis as frozen whole blood, isolated PBMCs, or DNA extracted from either sample type. The sample taken for sequencing was peripheral blood. This chain is built from TRBV9 and TRBJ2-7, with TRBD1 matching 9 junction bases. This clonotype was sampled from a woman between 50 and 59 years old with acute or convalescent COVID-19. The CDR3 here reads CASSSGQGESYEQYF. The nucleotide sequence is TGTGCCAGCAGCTCGGGACAGGGAGAATCCTACGAGCAGTACTTC.